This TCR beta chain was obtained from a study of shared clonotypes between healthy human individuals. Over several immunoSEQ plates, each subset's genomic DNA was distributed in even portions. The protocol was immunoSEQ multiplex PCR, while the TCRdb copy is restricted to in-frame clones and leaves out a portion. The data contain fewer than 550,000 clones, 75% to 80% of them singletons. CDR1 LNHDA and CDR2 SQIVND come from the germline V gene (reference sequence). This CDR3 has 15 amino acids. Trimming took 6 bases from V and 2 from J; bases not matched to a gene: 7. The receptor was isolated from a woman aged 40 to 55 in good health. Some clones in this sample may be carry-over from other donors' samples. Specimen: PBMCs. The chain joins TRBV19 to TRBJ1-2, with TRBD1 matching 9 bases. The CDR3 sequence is CASREQDRGNYGYTF. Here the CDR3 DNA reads TGTGCCAGTAGAGAACAGGACAGGGGAAACTATGGCTACACCTTC.